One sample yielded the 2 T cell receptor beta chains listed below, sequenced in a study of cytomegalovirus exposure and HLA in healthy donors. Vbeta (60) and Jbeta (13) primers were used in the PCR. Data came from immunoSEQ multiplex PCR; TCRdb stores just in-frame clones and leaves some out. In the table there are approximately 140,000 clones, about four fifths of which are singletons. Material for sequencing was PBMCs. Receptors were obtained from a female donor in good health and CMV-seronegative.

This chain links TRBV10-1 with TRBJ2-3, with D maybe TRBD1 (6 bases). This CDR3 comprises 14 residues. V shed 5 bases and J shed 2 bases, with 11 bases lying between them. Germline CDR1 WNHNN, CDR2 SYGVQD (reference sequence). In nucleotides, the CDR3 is TGCGCCAGCAGTCGGGACATAAACACAGATACGCAGTATTTT. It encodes CASSRDINTDTQYF.

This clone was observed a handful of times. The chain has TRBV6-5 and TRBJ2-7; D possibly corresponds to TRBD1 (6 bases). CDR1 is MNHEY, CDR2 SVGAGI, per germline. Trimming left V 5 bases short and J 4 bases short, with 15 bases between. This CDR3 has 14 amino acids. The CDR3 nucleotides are TGTGCCAGCAGTACCGGGACACCGATTTACGAGCAGTACTTC. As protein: CASSTGTPIYEQYF.